Each of the 24 T cell receptor beta chains below was sequenced from the same sample in a study of shared clonotypes between healthy human individuals. Sequencing used immunoSEQ multiplex PCR; TCRdb keeps in-frame clones, though not all of them. The table records around 2.1 million clones, approximately 95% of them present only once. The sequenced sample consisted of naive CD4+ T cells sorted from blood. Specified subset: CD45RA+ positively selected. Receptors were obtained from a man aged 18 to 29 in good health.

This sequence joins TRBV28 and TRBJ2-7, with D perhaps matching TRBD1 or TRBD2 (6 bases each). V was shortened by 6 bases and J by 2 bases, with 11 bases between the two germline ends. The CDR3 has 13 residues. Germline assignment: CDR1 MDHEN and CDR2 SYDVKM. The CDR3 region is CASSGGQPYEQYF. CDR3 bases: TGTGCCAGCAGCGGGGGCCAACCCTACGAGCAGTACTTC.

This chain uses TRBV11-2 with TRBJ2-3; 8 bases agree with TRBD2. Germline-derived CDR1 and CDR2 are SGHAT and FQNNGV. The length of the CDR3 is 15 residues. V trimming: 5 bases; J trimming: 3 bases; junction bases outside the gene matches: 7. The DNA of the CDR3 is TGTGCCAGCAGCCTCATACCGGGAGGGACAGATACGCAGTATTTT. Its translation is CASSLIPGGTDTQYF.

This chain links TRBV10-2 with TRBJ2-5, with D tentatively TRBD1 or TRBD2 (6 bases each). V was cut by 8 bases and J by 5 bases, with 15 bases left in between. The germline gives CDR1 WSHSY, CDR2 SAAADI. CDR3 length equals 13 residues. The CDR3 is CASQEGGLETQYF. As DNA, the CDR3 is TGCGCCAGCCAAGAGGGGGGCTTGGAGACCCAGTACTTC.

J is TRBJ1-6 and V is TRBV28, with D unresolved. Germline assignment: CDR1 MDHEN and CDR2 SYDVKM. This CDR3 contains 16 residues. V lost 5 bases, J lost 3 bases, and 14 bases lay in between. The CDR3 loop reads CASSPGILLYNSPLHF. CDR3 sequence (DNA): TGTGCCAGCAGTCCCGGGATCCTTCTCTATAATTCACCCCTCCACTTT.

This clone was detected a few times. V is TRBV19 and J is TRBJ2-7, with 7 bases identical to TRBD1. CDR1 and CDR2 (germline): LNHDA, SQIVND (reference sequence). CDR3 length equals 14 residues. With V trimmed by 3 bases and J by 2 bases, 4 bases remained unmatched. CDR3 sequence (DNA): TGTGCCAGTAGTATGGTGGACAGGCCCTACGAGCAGTACTTC. It is translated as CASSMVDRPYEQYF.

The chain combines TRBV30 with TRBJ2-3; either TRBD1 or TRBD2 may fit D (6 bases each). CDR1 and CDR2 from the germline V gene are GTSNPN and SVGIG (reference sequence). Deletions cut 5 bases from V and 4 bases from J, with 13 bases between. The CDR3 covers 13 residues. The CDR3 loop is CAWSHGGPDTQYF. CDR3 coding DNA: TGTGCCTGGTCTCATGGGGGGCCAGATACGCAGTATTTT.

This chain joins TRBV11-2 and TRBJ2-5; either TRBD1 or TRBD2 may supply D (6 bases each). The CDR3 is 19 residues long. In germline, CDR1 is SGHAT, CDR2 FQNNGV. Trimming took off 7 bases at V and 2 bases at J, with 29 bases between the two ends. CDR3: CASKKGGIPLVVGQETQYF. CDR3 nucleotides: TGTGCCAGCAAAAAGGGGGGAATCCCCCTAGTGGTTGGACAAGAGACCCAGTACTTC.

The J gene is TRBJ1-5, the V gene TRBV6-5, with a weak D call TRBD1 (5 bases). CDR3 length: 15 residues. The V end was cut by 2 bases, the J end by 3 bases, with 11 bases between. Germline V CDR1 and CDR2: MNHEY, SVGAGI. The CDR3 DNA is TGTGCCAGCAGTTACAGTGGGGCCAACAATCAGCCCCAGCATTTT. Residues: CASSYSGANNQPQHF.

This chain links TRBV5-1 with TRBJ1-1; D is unclear. Trimming left V 3 bases short and J 2 bases short, with 14 bases between. The germline CDR1 and CDR2 sequences are SGHRS and YFSETQ. This CDR3 is 15 amino acids long. CDR3 amino acids: CASSSGVVPNTEAFF. The CDR3 nucleotides read TGCGCCAGCAGCTCGGGAGTGGTTCCAAACACTGAAGCTTTCTTT.

Concerning this clone: Distinct nucleotide sequences in the sample also encode this CDR3. The V gene is TRBV28, the J gene TRBJ2-5, with TRBD2 matching over 7 bases. Trimming cost V 3 bases and J 2 bases; bases outside gene matches: 0. The CDR3 runs 13 residues. Germline CDR1 and CDR2: MDHEN and SYDVKM. CDR3 sequence: CASSLGGQETQYF. In nucleotides, the CDR3 is TGTGCCAGCAGTTTGGGGGGGCAAGAGACCCAGTACTTC. Looking up the rest from reference TRBV28 and TRBJ2-5 gives the full variable domain: DVKVTQSSRYLVKRTGEKVFLECVQDMDHENMFWYRQDPGLGLRLIYFSYDVKMKEKGDIPEGYSVSREKKERFSLILESASTNQTSMYLCASSLGGQETQYFGPGTRLLVL.

This chain connects TRBV19 to TRBJ1-4; no firm D call. Trimming cost V 7 bases and J 4 bases, with 16 bases left between them. Per germline, CDR1 LNHDA and CDR2 SQIVND (reference sequence). CDR3 length: 15 amino acids. CDR3 nucleotides: TGTGCCAGTACCTCTACACCGGGTTATAATGAAAAACTGTTTTTT. Translating it yields CASTSTPGYNEKLFF.

The rearrangement uses TRBV11-2 and TRBJ1-4, with D maybe TRBD1 (6 bases). V lost 6 bases and J 7 bases, leaving 15 bases between the germline ends. The CDR3 length is 14 residues. Germline V gene sequence: CDR1 SGHAT, CDR2 FQNNGV. The CDR3 spells CASRITGKGEKLFF. DNA of the CDR3: TGTGCCAGCAGAATTACAGGGAAGGGTGAAAAACTGTTTTTT.

J is TRBJ1-2 and V is TRBV7-9; 8 nucleotides agree with TRBD1. Germline loops: CDR1 SEHNR, CDR2 FQNEAQ (reference sequence). There are 16 residues in the CDR3. Losses at the gene ends were 2 bases for V and 4 bases for J; bases not matched to a gene: 9. The CDR3 nucleotides are TGTGCCAGCAGCTTAAGAGGCAGGGGGCCAGGCTATGGCTACACCTTC. Protein sequence: CASSLRGRGPGYGYTF.

V is TRBV5-1 and J is TRBJ1-4, with D unclear. Germline CDR1 and CDR2: SGHRS and YFSETQ. V lost 0 bases to trimming and J lost 7 bases, with 19 bases between them. The CDR3 spans 17 residues. The CDR3 reads CASSLGIGPRGTEKLFF. CDR3 nucleotides: TGCGCCAGCAGCTTGGGGATAGGTCCACGAGGAACTGAAAAACTGTTTTTT.

The CDR3 is CASSLDNRNGFF. The CDR3 DNA reads TGCGCCAGCAGCTTGGATAACCGTAATGGGTTCTTC. This rearrangement joins TRBV5-1 to TRBJ2-1; D unclear. Per germline, CDR1 SGHRS and CDR2 YFSETQ. V lost 0 bases and J lost 15, with 13 bases in between. The CDR3 covers 12 residues.

With respect to this clone: The sample contains more than one DNA sequence encoding this CDR3. The chain is built from TRBV19 and TRBJ1-6, with D hard to call. Germline V gene sequence: CDR1 LNHDA, CDR2 SQIVND (reference sequence). The CDR3 is made up of 15 amino acids. Trimming took 3 bases from V and 3 from J, leaving 9 bases between them. CDR3 region: CASSIGISYNSPLHF. The CDR3 nucleotides read TGTGCCAGTAGTATCGGGATAAGCTATAATTCACCCCTCCACTTT.

The V call is TRBV30, the J call TRBJ1-1; a possible D gene is TRBD1 (5 bases). Trimming removed 5 bases from V and 4 bases from J, with 8 bases in between. This CDR3 has 11 amino acids. Germline V gene data show CDR1 as GTSNPN and CDR2 as SVGIG (reference sequence). For the CDR3, the DNA is TGTGCCTGGGGGGACCTCACTGAAGCTTTCTTT. It encodes CAWGDLTEAFF. Full variable domain (remainder filled in from reference TRBV30 and TRBJ1-1): SQTIHQWPATLVQPVGSPLSLECTVEGTSNPNLYWYRQAAGRGLQLLFYSVGIGQISSEVPQNLSASRPQDRQFILSSKKLLLSDSGFYLCAWGDLTEAFFGQGTRLTVV.

The DNA of the CDR3 is TGTGCCAGCAGCTTGGCGGGGTCGGGAGGCATTCAGTACTTC. Translated, it gives CASSLAGSGGIQYF. The chain links TRBV5-4 to TRBJ2-4, with TRBD2 matching 7 bases. Germline V gene data show CDR1 as SGHNT and CDR2 as YYREEE (reference sequence). The CDR3 is made up of 14 amino acids. V lost 0 bases to trimming and J lost 9 bases; unmatched junction nucleotides: 6.

This clone is a singleton in its sample. The V and J genes are TRBV6-5 and TRBJ1-2, with 7 bases fitting TRBD1. The ends lost 4 bases at V and 6 bases at J; junction bases unmatched: 5. Germline assignment: CDR1 MNHEY and CDR2 SVGAGI. The CDR3 is made up of 13 amino acids. The CDR3 DNA sequence: TGTGCCAGCAGTTTTCGGGACAGCCATGGCTACACCTTC. Translated: CASSFRDSHGYTF.

The V and J genes are TRBV5-4 and TRBJ2-2; a possible D gene is TRBD2 (6 bases). This CDR3 is built from 15 residues. V was shortened by 3 bases and J by 7 bases, with 16 bases between the two germline ends. The germline V gene encodes CDR1 SGHNT and CDR2 YYREEE (reference sequence). CDR3 bases: TGTGCCAGCAGCTCGGATCCTGGGGGGAACGGGGAGCTGTTTTTT. The encoded protein is CASSSDPGGNGELFF.

The genes are TRBV19 and TRBJ2-3; D not resolved. V gave up 4 bases and J gave up 4 bases, with 12 bases separating them. CDR1 LNHDA and CDR2 SQIVND come from the germline V gene (reference sequence). This CDR3 comprises 14 residues. The CDR3 DNA is TGTGCCAGTAGTACTAGAGTCGCCCCAGATACGCAGTATTTT. Protein: CASSTRVAPDTQYF.

The CDR3 DNA reads TGTGCCAGCAGCTACACTAGAGACGATACGCAGTATTTT. Translation gives CASSYTRDDTQYF. The rearrangement joins TRBV7-2 to TRBJ2-3; D might be TRBD2 (5 bases). The CDR3 runs to 13 residues. The germline V gene has CDR1 SGHTA and CDR2 FQGNSA. V was clipped by 4 bases and J by 6 bases, with 11 bases between them.

This chain links TRBV18 with TRBJ1-3, with D unresolved. V was cut by 0 bases and J by 0 bases, with 12 bases left in between. This CDR3 spans 17 amino acids. Germline V gives CDR1 KGHSH, CDR2 LQKENI. CDR3 sequence reads: CASSPPVDLHSGNTIYF. The CDR3 DNA is TGTGCCAGCTCACCACCGGTGGACCTCCACTCTGGAAACACCATATATTTT. Full variable domain (remainder filled in from reference TRBV18 and TRBJ1-3): NAGVMQNPRHLVRRRGQEARLRCSPMKGHSHVYWYRQLPEEGLKFMVYLQKENIIDESGMPKERFSAEFPKEGPSILRIQQVVRGDSAAYFCASSPPVDLHSGNTIYFGEGSWLTVV.

The chain combines TRBV7-2 with TRBJ2-1, with D possibly being TRBD2 (5 bases). The CDR3 loop spans 14 amino acids. V lost 5 bases and J 4 bases, leaving 12 bases between the germline ends. The germline gives CDR1 SGHTA, CDR2 FQGNSA. The CDR3 DNA is TGTGCCAGCAGCCCCTCGAGGGAATACAATGAGCAGTTCTTC. It codes for CASSPSREYNEQFF.